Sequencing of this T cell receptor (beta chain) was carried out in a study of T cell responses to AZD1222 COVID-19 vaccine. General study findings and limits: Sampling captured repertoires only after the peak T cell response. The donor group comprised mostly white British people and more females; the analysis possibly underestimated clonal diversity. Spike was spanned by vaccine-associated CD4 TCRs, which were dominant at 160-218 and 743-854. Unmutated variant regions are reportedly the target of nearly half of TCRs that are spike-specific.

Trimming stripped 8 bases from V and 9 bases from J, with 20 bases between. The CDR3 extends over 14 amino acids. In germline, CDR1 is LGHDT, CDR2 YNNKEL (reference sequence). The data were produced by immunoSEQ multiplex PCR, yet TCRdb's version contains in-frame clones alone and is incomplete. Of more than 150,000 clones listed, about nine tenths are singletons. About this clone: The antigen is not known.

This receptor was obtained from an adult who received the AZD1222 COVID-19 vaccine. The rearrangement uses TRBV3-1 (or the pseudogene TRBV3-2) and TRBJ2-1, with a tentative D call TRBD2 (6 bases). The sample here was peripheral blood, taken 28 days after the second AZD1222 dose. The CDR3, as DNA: TGTGCCAGCGGACGATCGGGGGAGACCGCTGAGCAGTTCTTC. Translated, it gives CASGRSGETAEQFF.